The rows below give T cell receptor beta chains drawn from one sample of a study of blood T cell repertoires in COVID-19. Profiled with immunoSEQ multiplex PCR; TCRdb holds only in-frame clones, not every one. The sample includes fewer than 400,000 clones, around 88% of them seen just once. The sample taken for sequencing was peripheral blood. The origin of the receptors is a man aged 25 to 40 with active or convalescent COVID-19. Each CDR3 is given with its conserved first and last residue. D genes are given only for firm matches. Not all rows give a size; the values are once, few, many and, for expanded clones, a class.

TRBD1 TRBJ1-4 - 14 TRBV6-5 CASSRGTGGEKLFF TGTGCCAGCAGCAGGGGGACAGGGGGTGAAAAACTGTTTTTT
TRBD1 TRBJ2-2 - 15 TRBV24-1 CATSDSGTDRGELFF TGTGCCACCAGTGATTCCGGGACAGATAGAGGGGAGCTGTTTTTT
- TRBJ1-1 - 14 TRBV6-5 CASSYSQGWTEAFF TGTGCCAGCAGTTACTCGCAGGGTTGGACTGAAGCTTTCTTT
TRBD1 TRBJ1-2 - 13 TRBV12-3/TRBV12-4 CASSRTGLYGYTF TGTGCCAGCAGCCGGACAGGCCTTTATGGCTACACCTTC
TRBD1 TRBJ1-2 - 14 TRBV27 CASSAFRDRVGYTF TGTGCCAGCAGTGCGTTCCGGGACAGGGTCGGCTACACCTTC
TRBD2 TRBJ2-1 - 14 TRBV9 CASSIWEGSHEQFF TGTGCCAGCAGCATTTGGGAGGGTAGTCATGAGCAGTTCTTC
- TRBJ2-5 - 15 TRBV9 CASSVGGGVQETQYF TGTGCCAGCAGCGTCGGCGGAGGGGTCCAAGAGACCCAGTACTTC
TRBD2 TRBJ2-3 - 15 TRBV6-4 CASSDSSTGTSSQYF TGTGCCAGCAGTGACTCGTCCACCGGGACTAGCTCACAGTATTTT
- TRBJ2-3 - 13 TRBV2 CASWGVSTDTQYF TGTGCCAGCTGGGGGGTGAGCACAGATACGCAGTATTTT
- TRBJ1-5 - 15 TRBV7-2 CASSLAAGMNQPQHF TGTGCCAGCAGCTTAGCCGCAGGGATGAATCAGCCCCAGCATTTT
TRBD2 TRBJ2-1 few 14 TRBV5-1 CASSSRDYYNEQFF TGCGCCAGCAGCTCGCGGGACTATTACAATGAGCAGTTCTTC
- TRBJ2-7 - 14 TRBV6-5 CASSSNRGGNEQYF TGTGCCAGCAGCTCTAACAGGGGAGGAAACGAGCAGTACTTC
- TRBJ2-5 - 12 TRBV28 CASSLGPGTQYF TGTGCCAGCAGTTTAGGCCCGGGGACCCAGTACTTC
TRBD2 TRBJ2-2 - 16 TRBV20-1 CSASVREFGRIGELFF TGCAGTGCTAGTGTGCGGGAGTTTGGCCGGATCGGGGAGCTGTTTTTT
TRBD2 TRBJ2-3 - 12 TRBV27 CGTREGPDTQYF TGTGGTACACGGGAGGGCCCAGATACGCAGTATTTT